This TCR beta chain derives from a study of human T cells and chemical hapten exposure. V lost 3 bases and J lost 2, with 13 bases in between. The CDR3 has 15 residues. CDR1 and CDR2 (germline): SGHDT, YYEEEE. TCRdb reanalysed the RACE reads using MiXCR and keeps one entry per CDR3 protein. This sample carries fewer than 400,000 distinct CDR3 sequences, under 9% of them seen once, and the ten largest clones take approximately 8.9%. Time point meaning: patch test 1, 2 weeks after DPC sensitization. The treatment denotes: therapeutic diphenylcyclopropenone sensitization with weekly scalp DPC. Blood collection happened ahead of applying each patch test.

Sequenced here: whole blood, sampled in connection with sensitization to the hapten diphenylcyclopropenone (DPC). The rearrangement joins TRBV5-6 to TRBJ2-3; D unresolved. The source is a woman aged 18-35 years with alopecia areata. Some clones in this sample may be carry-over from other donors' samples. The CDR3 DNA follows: TGTGCCAGCAGCTCTCAGAATTCTCTCACAGATACGCAGTATTTT. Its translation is CASSSQNSLTDTQYF.